The clone carrying this T cell receptor (beta chain) was found a few times. Its antigen is undetermined. The sample originates from a study of T cells after yellow fever vaccination. Study-level results: By day 5 rather than day 15, the secondary response had peaked, though it was weaker. Detected again after the booster were most primary-vaccination clones, at approximately 96% CD4 and 80% to 90% CD8.

V shed 0 bases and J shed 6 bases, with 5 bases lying between them. This CDR3 has 12 amino acids. Germline V lookup: CDR1 WSHSY, CDR2 SAAADI. TCRdb independently ran MiXCR on the 5' RACE reads; one entry per CDR3 protein. The table lists 300,000 to 350,000 distinct CDR3 sequences, approximately 4% of them singletons. The clonotype was recovered from a man younger than 35 who received the YFV17D yellow fever vaccine. The input for sequencing was PBMCs, taken 15 days after the yellow fever booster vaccination. The chain carries TRBV10-2 and TRBJ1-1; D remains ambiguous. The chain's CDR3 is CASSESSSEAFF. In nucleotides, the CDR3 is TGCGCCAGCAGTGAGTCGAGTTCTGAAGCTTTCTTT.